Described below is a single TCR beta chain sequence and its context. These data are taken from a study of T cell changes during pregnancy in multiple sclerosis. Germline V CDR1 and CDR2: KGHSH, LQKENI. The CDR3 has 16 residues. V was pared by 8 bases and J by 4 bases, with 23 bases between. Libraries were prepared by immunoSEQ multiplex PCR; TCRdb keeps only in-frame clonotypes and omits some of them. The sample has about 110,000 clones, around 92% seen once; the top ten hold roughly 1.5%. The chain uses TRBV18 and TRBJ1-1; D perhaps matches TRBD1 (6 bases). The source was peripheral blood, collected after pregnancy. This TCR was sampled from a female donor with multiple sclerosis, enrolled in a pregnancy study. The CDR3 DNA reads TGTGCCAGCACTGAGGGAATGGGGGGGGCAGGCACTGAAGCTTTCTTT. It specifies CASTEGMGGAGTEAFF.